This T cell receptor beta chain was sequenced in a study of CD8 T cells in ankylosing spondylitis. Study outcomes and limitations: Reactive arthritis synovial fluid and blood were previously reported to contain some motif variants. Ankylosing spondylitis blood appeared to carry a characteristic TCR beta motif of under ten highly homologous variants.

Molecular-barcoded quantitative 5'-RACE produced these TCR beta libraries. Each CDR3 protein is one row after TCRdb ran MiXCR on the 5' RACE reads. The repertoire holds some 130,000 distinct CDR3 sequences, with 15% to 20% as singletons. CDR1 is MGHDK, CDR2 SYGVNS, per germline. The CDR3 length is 16 residues. The V and J ends lost 8 bases and 4 bases, in that order; junction bases with no gene match: 12. This clonotype came up once. As yet, its antigen is unknown. The receptor was isolated from a male donor with ankylosing spondylitis. This chain links TRBV25-1 with TRBJ2-1; TRBD2 aligns across 9 bases. The sample consisted of blood, either unsorted or a sorted T cell fraction (not recorded which). Here the CDR3 reads CASVGAGSGRYNEQFF. CDR3 in DNA: TGTGCCAGCGTGGGGGCGGGTAGCGGGAGATACAATGAGCAGTTCTTC.